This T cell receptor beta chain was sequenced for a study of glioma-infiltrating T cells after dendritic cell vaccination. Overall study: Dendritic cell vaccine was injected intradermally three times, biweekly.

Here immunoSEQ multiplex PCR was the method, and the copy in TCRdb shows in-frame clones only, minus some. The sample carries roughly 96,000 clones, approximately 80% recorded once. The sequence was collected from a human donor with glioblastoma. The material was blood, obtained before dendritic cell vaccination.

CDR3 sequence reads: CASSGATGYSYNEQFF. In nucleotides, the CDR3 is TGTGCCAGCAGTGGAGCCACAGGGTACTCCTACAATGAGCAGTTCTTC. The chain joins TRBV25-1 to TRBJ2-1; the D gene is possibly TRBD1 (6 bases). The CDR3 totals 16 residues. CDR1 and CDR2 from the germline V gene are MGHDK and SYGVNS. Trimming pared 4 bases from V and 0 bases from J, leaving 13 bases between.